The sequence of this T cell receptor beta chain was determined in a study of CD8 T cells in Susac syndrome. Reverse transcription used roughly 0.45 to 1 ug RNA and random hexamers. One entry per CDR3 protein, called by TCRdb with MiXCR from the immunoSEQ multiplex PCR reads. Of about 140,000 distinct CDR3 sequences in the sample, 85% to 95% were seen once. The CDR3 consists of 13 residues. Trimming stripped 2 bases from V and 5 bases from J, with 12 bases between. Germline V lookup: CDR1 DFQATT, CDR2 SNEGSKA (reference sequence). This clonotype originated in a human donor with Susac syndrome. The chain joins TRBV20-1 to TRBJ2-5; D is possibly TRBD1 or TRBD2 (5 bases each). Sequenced: CD4+ T cells from PBMCs. CDR3 DNA: TGCAGTGCTAGAACGGGACCAGCCGAGACCCAGTACTTC. Translation gives CSARTGPAETQYF.